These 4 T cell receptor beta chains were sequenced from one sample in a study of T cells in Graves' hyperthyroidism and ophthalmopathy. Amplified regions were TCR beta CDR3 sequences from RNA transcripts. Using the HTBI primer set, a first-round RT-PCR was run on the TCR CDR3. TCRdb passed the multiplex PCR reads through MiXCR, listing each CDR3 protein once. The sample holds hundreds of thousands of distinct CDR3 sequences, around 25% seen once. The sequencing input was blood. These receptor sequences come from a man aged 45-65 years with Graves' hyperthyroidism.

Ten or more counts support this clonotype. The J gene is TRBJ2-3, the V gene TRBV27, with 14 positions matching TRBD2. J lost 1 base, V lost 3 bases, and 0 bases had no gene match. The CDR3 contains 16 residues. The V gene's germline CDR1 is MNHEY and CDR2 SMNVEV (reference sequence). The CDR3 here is CASSLGLAGGTDTQYF. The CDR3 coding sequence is TGTGCCAGCAGTTTGGGACTAGCGGGGGGCACAGATACGCAGTATTTT.

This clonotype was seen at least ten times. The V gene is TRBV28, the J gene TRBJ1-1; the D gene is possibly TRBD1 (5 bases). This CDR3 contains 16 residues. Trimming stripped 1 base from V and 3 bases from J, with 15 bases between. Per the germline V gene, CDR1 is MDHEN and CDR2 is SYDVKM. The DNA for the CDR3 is TGTGCCAGCAGTTTATTTGCGGGGGGGGTGTACACTGAAGCTTTCTTT. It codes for CASSLFAGGVYTEAFF. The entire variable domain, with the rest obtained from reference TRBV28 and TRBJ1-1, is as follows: DVKVTQSSRYLVKRTGEKVFLECVQDMDHENMFWYRQDPGLGLRLIYFSYDVKMKEKGDIPEGYSVSREKKERFSLILESASTNQTSMYLCASSLFAGGVYTEAFFGQGTRLTVV.

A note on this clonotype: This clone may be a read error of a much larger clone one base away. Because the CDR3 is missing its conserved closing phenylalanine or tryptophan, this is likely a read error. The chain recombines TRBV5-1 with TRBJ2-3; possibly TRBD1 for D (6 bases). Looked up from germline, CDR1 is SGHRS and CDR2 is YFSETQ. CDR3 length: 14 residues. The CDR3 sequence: CASSFGQSTDTQYI. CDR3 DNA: TGTGCCAGCAGTTTCGGACAGAGCACAGATACGCAGTATATT.

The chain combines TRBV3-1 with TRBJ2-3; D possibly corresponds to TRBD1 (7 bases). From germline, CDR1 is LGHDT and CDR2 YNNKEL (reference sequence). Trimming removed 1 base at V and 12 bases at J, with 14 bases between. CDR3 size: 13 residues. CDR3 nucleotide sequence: TGTGCCAGCAGCCAAGTAGGCAGGGGGGCACAGTATTTT. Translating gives CASSQVGRGAQYF.